This entry is about one T cell receptor (beta chain). As yet, its antigen is unknown. Vbeta (60) and Jbeta (13) primers were used in the PCR. Clones were read by immunoSEQ multiplex PCR, and TCRdb kept only the in-frame ones, dropping some. The table shows roughly 100,000 clones, with approximately 87% occurring only once. Germline CDR1 and CDR2: SGHRS and YFSETQ. This CDR3 has 15 amino acids. V gave up 7 bases and J gave up 4 bases; unmatched junction bases: 12. The data derive from a study of cytomegalovirus exposure and HLA in healthy donors. Overall study results and limits: Earlier results showed most TCR beta V segments being productive about 90% or about 30% of the time.

The material sequenced was PBMCs. This receptor was identified in a man aged 35-49 years in good health and CMV-seronegative. V is TRBV5-1 and J is TRBJ2-3; 7 nucleotides align to TRBD2. The CDR3 DNA follows: TGCGCCAGCCGTCCAACGGGGGGTCTCGCAGATACGCAGTATTTT. Protein product: CASRPTGGLADTQYF.